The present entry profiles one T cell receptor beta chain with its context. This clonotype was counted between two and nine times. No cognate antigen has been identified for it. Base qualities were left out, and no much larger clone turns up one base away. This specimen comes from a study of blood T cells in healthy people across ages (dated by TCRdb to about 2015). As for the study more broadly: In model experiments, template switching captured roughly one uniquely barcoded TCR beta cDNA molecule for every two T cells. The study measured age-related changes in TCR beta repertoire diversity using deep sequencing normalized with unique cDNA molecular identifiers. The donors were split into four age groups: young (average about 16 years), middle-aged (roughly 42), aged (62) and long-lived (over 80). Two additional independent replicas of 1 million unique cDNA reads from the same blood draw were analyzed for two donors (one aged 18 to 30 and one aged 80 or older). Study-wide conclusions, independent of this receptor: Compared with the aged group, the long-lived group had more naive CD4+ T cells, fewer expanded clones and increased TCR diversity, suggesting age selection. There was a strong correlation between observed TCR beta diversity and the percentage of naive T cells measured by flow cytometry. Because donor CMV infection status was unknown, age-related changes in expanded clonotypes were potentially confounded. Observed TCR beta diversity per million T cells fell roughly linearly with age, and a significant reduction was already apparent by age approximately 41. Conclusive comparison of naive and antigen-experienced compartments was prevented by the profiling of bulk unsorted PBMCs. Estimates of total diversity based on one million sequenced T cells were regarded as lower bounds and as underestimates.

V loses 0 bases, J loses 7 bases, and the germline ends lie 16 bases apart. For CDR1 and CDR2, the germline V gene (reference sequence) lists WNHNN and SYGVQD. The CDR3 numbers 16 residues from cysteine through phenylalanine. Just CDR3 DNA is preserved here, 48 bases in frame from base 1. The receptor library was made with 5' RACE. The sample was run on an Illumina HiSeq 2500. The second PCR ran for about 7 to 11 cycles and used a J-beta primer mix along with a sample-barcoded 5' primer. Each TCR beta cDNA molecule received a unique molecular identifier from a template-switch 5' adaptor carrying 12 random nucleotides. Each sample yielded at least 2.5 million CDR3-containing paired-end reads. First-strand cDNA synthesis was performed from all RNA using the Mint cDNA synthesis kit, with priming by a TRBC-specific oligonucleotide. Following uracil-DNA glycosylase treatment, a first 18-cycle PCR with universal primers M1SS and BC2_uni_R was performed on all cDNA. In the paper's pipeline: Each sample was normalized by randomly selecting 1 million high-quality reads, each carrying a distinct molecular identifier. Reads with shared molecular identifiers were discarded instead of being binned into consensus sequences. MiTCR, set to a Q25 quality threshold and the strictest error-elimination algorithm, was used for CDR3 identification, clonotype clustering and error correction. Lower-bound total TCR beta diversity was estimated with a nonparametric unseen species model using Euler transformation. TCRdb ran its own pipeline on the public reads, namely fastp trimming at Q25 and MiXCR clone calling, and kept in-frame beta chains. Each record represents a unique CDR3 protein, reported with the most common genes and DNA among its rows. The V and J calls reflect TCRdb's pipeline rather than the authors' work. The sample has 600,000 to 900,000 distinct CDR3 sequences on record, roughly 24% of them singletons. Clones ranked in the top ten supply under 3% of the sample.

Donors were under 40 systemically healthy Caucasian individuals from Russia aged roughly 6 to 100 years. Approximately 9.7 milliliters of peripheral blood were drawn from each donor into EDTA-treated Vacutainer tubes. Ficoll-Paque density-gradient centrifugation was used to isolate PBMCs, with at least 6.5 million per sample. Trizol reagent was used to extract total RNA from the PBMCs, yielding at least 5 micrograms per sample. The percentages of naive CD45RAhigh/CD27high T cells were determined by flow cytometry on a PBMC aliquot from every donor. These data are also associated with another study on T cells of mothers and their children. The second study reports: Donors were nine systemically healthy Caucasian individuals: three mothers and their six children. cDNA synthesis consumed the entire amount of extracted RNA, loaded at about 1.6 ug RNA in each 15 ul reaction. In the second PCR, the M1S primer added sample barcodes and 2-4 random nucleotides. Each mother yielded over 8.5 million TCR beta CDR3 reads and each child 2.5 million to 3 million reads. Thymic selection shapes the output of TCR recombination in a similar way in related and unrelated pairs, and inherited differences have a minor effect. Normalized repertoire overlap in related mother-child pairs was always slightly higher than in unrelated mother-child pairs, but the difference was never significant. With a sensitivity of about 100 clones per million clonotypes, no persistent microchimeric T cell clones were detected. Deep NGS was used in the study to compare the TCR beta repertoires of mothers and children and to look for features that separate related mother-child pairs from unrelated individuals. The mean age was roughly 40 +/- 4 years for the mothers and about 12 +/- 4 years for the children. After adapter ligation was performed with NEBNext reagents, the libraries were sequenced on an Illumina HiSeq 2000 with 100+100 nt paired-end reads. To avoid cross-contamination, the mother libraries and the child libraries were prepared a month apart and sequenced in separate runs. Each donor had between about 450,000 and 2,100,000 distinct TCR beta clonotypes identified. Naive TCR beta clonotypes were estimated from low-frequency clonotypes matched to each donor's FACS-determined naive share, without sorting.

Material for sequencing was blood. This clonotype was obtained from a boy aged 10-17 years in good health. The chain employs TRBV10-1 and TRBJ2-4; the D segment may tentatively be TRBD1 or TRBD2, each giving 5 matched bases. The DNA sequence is TGCGCCAGCAGTGAGTCGCTCACAGGTCGAGGGAACATTCAGTACTTC. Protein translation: CASSESLTGRGNIQYF.